The text below deals with one TCR beta chain. Other DNA sequences in the sample encode the same CDR3. The sample comes from a study of T cell changes during pregnancy in multiple sclerosis. Sequenced by immunoSEQ multiplex PCR; TCRdb stores in-frame clones only, minus some. Of roughly 48,000 clones in the sample, around 90% were seen once. Germline CDR1 SEHNR, CDR2 FQNEAQ (reference sequence). The CDR3 loop spans 13 amino acids. V was trimmed by 1 base and J by 2 bases, leaving 5 bases between them. The chain joins TRBV7-9 to TRBJ2-5; D is perhaps TRBD1 (5 bases). The sequence was obtained from a female donor with multiple sclerosis, enrolled in a pregnancy study. The sample consisted of CD4+ T cells from peripheral blood mononuclear cells, taken in the second trimester of pregnancy. The CDR3 DNA reads as TGTGCCAGCAGCTTAGACAGGCAAGAGACCCAGTACTTC. Translated: CASSLDRQETQYF.